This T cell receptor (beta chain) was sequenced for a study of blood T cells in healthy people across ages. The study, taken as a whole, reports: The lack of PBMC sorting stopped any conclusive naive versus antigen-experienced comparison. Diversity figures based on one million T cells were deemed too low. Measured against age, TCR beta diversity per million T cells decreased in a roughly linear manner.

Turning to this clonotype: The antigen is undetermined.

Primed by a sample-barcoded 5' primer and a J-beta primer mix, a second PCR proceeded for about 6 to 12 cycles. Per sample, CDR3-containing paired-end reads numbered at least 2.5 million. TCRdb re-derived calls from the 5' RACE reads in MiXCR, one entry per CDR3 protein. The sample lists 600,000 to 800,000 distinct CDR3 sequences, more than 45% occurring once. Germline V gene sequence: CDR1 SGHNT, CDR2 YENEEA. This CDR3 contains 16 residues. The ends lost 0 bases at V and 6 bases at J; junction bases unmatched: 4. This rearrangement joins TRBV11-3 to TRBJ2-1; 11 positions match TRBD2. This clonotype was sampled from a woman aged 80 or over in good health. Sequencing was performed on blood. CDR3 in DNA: TGTGCCAGCAGCTTAGACAATAGCGGGGGGGCCAATGAGCAGTTCTTC. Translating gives CASSLDNSGGANEQFF.